This T cell receptor beta chain was identified during a study of blood T cell repertoires in COVID-19. In the study overall: COVID-19 samples collected from the United States, Italy and Spain covered acute and convalescent phases.

While infection was still active, Seattle patients were enrolled and then followed longitudinally. Authors' analysis steps: Reference gene primer amplification yielded estimated nucleated cell counts. Measured with immunoSEQ multiplex PCR; TCRdb has only the in-frame clones, and not every one. For V, J and clone size, that table is used; D and trimming come from the DNA. Among roughly 350,000 clones listed, about 87% were seen once. V lost 6 bases to trimming and J lost 5 bases, with 14 bases between them. Per germline, CDR1 SNHLY and CDR2 FYNNEI. The CDR3 runs to 15 residues. The TCR was taken from a woman in her 30s with COVID-19, enrolled during active disease. The sample was peripheral blood. This chain connects TRBV2 to TRBJ1-6, with D tentatively TRBD1 (6 bases). The CDR3 DNA follows: TGTGCCAGCAGGGAGAGACAGGAGCATAATTCACCCCTCCACTTT. Its protein is CASRERQEHNSPLHF.